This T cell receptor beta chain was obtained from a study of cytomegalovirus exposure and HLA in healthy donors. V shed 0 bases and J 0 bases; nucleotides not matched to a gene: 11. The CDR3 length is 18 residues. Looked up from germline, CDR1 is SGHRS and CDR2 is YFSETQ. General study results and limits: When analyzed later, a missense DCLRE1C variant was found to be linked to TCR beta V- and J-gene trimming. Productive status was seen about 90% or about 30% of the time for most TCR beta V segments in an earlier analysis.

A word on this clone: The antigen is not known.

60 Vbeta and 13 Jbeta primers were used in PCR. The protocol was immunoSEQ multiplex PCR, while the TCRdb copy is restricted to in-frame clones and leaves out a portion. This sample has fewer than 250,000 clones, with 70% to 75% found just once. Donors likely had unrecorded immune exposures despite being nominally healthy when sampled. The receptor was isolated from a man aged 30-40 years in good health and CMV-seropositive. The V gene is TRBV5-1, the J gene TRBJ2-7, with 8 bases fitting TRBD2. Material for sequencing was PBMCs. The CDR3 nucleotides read TGCGCCAGCAGCTTGGTGGGTTCAGTAGCGGGAACCTCCTACGAGCAGTACTTC. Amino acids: CASSLVGSVAGTSYEQYF.